A selection of T cell receptor beta chains follows, all from one sample in a study of cytomegalovirus exposure and HLA in healthy donors. Only in-frame clones appear in the TCRdb table, and some are missing; sequencing was by immunoSEQ multiplex PCR. This sample carries about 170,000 clones, almost 75% of them seen once, and the ten largest clones take about 4.9%. Sequencing was carried out using PBMCs. The receptors originated from a woman aged 18 to 35 in good health and CMV-seropositive. CDR3s include the opening cysteine and the closing phenylalanine or tryptophan. The D gene is left open where the match is weak. Size is omitted from some rows. Given values are once, few, many or a class for expanded clones.

d_call: TRBD1
v_call: TRBV15
clone_size: -
j_call: TRBJ1-4
cdr3_length: 18
cdr3_nt: TGTGCCACCAGCAGAGCATTCGGACCCCAGGACAGGGTCGAAAAACTGTTTTTT
cdr3_aa: CATSRAFGPQDRVEKLFF

d_call: -
v_call: TRBV4-1
clone_size: few
j_call: TRBJ2-3
cdr3_length: 15
cdr3_nt: TGCGCCAGCAGCCAAGTTACGGGTAGCACAGATACGCAGTATTTT
cdr3_aa: CASSQVTGSTDTQYF

d_call: TRBD1
v_call: TRBV5-1
clone_size: -
j_call: TRBJ2-1
cdr3_length: 13
cdr3_nt: TGCGCCAGCAGCTACGACAGGGCCGATGAGCAGTTCTTC
cdr3_aa: CASSYDRADEQFF

d_call: TRBD1
v_call: TRBV7-2
clone_size: -
j_call: TRBJ1-6
cdr3_length: 15
cdr3_nt: TGTGCCAGCAGACGACAGGGGGCTTACAATTCACCCCTCCACTTT
cdr3_aa: CASRRQGAYNSPLHF

d_call: -
v_call: TRBV4-2
clone_size: once
j_call: TRBJ2-7
cdr3_length: 14
cdr3_nt: TGTGCCAGCAGCCGCGGGACAGATTTCTACGAGCAGTACTTC
cdr3_aa: CASSRGTDFYEQYF

d_call: -
v_call: TRBV5-1
clone_size: -
j_call: TRBJ2-1
cdr3_length: 16
cdr3_nt: TGCGCCAGCGCCCGGTCTGGGGCAGGTGTGTACAATGAGCAGTTCTTC
cdr3_aa: CASARSGAGVYNEQFF

d_call: -
v_call: TRBV6-5
clone_size: -
j_call: TRBJ1-4
cdr3_length: 16
cdr3_nt: TGTGCCAGCAGTTTCAAACGTGGACAAGTGGACGAAAAACTGTTTTTT
cdr3_aa: CASSFKRGQVDEKLFF

d_call: -
v_call: TRBV4-3
clone_size: -
j_call: TRBJ2-2
cdr3_length: 14
cdr3_nt: TGCGCCAGCAGCCGAGGCTGGGACACCGGGGAGCTGTTTTTT
cdr3_aa: CASSRGWDTGELFF

d_call: TRBD2
v_call: TRBV18
clone_size: few
j_call: TRBJ2-7
cdr3_length: 18
cdr3_nt: TGTGCCAGCTCCCCACCCCTCCCCGCTAGCGGGGACTCCTACGAGCAGTACTTC
cdr3_aa: CASSPPLPASGDSYEQYF

d_call: TRBD1
v_call: TRBV6-1
clone_size: few
j_call: TRBJ1-4
cdr3_length: 16
cdr3_nt: TGTGCCAGCAGTGAAGCGGTGGGACAGGGTAATGAAAAACTGTTTTTT
cdr3_aa: CASSEAVGQGNEKLFF

d_call: TRBD1
v_call: TRBV18
clone_size: few
j_call: TRBJ1-6
cdr3_length: 15
cdr3_nt: TGTGCCAGCTCACCACAGGGACAGGGAAATTCACCCCTCCACTTT
cdr3_aa: CASSPQGQGNSPLHF

d_call: -
v_call: TRBV4-1
clone_size: -
j_call: TRBJ1-1
cdr3_length: 13
cdr3_nt: TGCGCCAGCAGCCAGTTAGTCGACACTGAAGCTTTCTTT
cdr3_aa: CASSQLVDTEAFF

d_call: TRBD2
v_call: TRBV15
clone_size: -
j_call: TRBJ2-1
cdr3_length: 16
cdr3_nt: TGTGCCACCAGCCCCACTAGCGGGGAGGACTACAATGAGCAGTTCTTC
cdr3_aa: CATSPTSGEDYNEQFF

d_call: TRBD2
v_call: TRBV13
clone_size: -
j_call: TRBJ2-1
cdr3_length: 15
cdr3_nt: TGTGCCAGCAGCTTAACTAGCGGGGGGGCATTAGAGCAGTTCTTC
cdr3_aa: CASSLTSGGALEQFF

d_call: -
v_call: TRBV2
clone_size: -
j_call: TRBJ1-1
cdr3_length: 14
cdr3_nt: TGTGCCAGCACCGACGGGGGGAAGAACACTGAAGCTTTCTTT
cdr3_aa: CASTDGGKNTEAFF

d_call: -
v_call: TRBV5-8
clone_size: -
j_call: TRBJ2-7
cdr3_length: 14
cdr3_nt: TGTGCCAGCAGCTTGGAGGTAGGGAGCAACGAGCAGTACTTC
cdr3_aa: CASSLEVGSNEQYF

d_call: -
v_call: TRBV5-4
clone_size: -
j_call: TRBJ2-3
cdr3_length: 17
cdr3_nt: TGTGCCAGCAACAGAGATCCGACAGGCGCGTTTCCCATTACGCAGTATTTT
cdr3_aa: CASNRDPTGAFPITQYF

d_call: -
v_call: TRBV29-1
clone_size: -
j_call: TRBJ2-1
cdr3_length: 13
cdr3_nt: TGCAGCGTCGTAGACAGGGAGGCCAATGAGCAGTTCTTC
cdr3_aa: CSVVDREANEQFF

d_call: -
v_call: TRBV5-6
clone_size: -
j_call: TRBJ1-1
cdr3_length: 14
cdr3_nt: TGTGCCAGCAGCTTGGCCGGGGGAGGGACTGAAGCTTTCTTT
cdr3_aa: CASSLAGGGTEAFF

d_call: -
v_call: TRBV28
clone_size: few
j_call: TRBJ2-5
cdr3_length: 13
cdr3_nt: TGTGCCAGCAGAAGGGGCCTCCAAGAGACCCAGTACTTC
cdr3_aa: CASRRGLQETQYF

d_call: TRBD1
v_call: TRBV30
clone_size: -
j_call: TRBJ2-7
cdr3_length: 14
cdr3_nt: TGTGCCTGGAACCGGGACAGGTACTCCTACGAGCAGTACTTC
cdr3_aa: CAWNRDRYSYEQYF

d_call: -
v_call: TRBV9
clone_size: -
j_call: TRBJ1-1
cdr3_length: 18
cdr3_nt: TGTGCCAGCAGCGCAATCTCCCAGGCTAAAGGAACCAACACTGAAGCTTTCTTT
cdr3_aa: CASSAISQAKGTNTEAFF

d_call: -
v_call: TRBV5-1
clone_size: -
j_call: TRBJ2-5
cdr3_length: 13
cdr3_nt: TGCGCCAGCAGCTGGGGGGGGCTCGAGACCCAGTACTTC
cdr3_aa: CASSWGGLETQYF

d_call: TRBD1
v_call: TRBV4-3
clone_size: -
j_call: TRBJ2-2
cdr3_length: 16
cdr3_nt: TGCGCCAGCAGCCAAGGGACAGGGGTCGACACCGGGGAGCTGTTTTTT
cdr3_aa: CASSQGTGVDTGELFF

d_call: -
v_call: TRBV9
clone_size: -
j_call: TRBJ2-3
cdr3_length: 16
cdr3_nt: TGTGCCAGCAGCCTCCGACCGGGGTTGAGCACAGATACGCAGTATTTT
cdr3_aa: CASSLRPGLSTDTQYF

d_call: TRBD2
v_call: TRBV5-1
clone_size: -
j_call: TRBJ2-1
cdr3_length: 14
cdr3_nt: TGCGCCAGCAGCTTTAGCGGGGGGGCCCATGAGCAGTTCTTC
cdr3_aa: CASSFSGGAHEQFF

d_call: -
v_call: TRBV9
clone_size: -
j_call: TRBJ2-7
cdr3_length: 14
cdr3_nt: TGTGCCAGCAGCACCGGTTCGAGCTCCTACGAGCAGTACTTC
cdr3_aa: CASSTGSSSYEQYF

d_call: TRBD1
v_call: TRBV7-2
clone_size: once
j_call: TRBJ2-7
cdr3_length: 14
cdr3_nt: TGTGCCAGCAGCTCGGGACAGGTATACTACGAGCAGTACTTC
cdr3_aa: CASSSGQVYYEQYF

d_call: TRBD2
v_call: TRBV5-1
clone_size: -
j_call: TRBJ2-1
cdr3_length: 15
cdr3_nt: TGCGCCAGCAGCTCTTTAGCGGGGGGTTACAATGAGCAGTTCTTC
cdr3_aa: CASSSLAGGYNEQFF

d_call: -
v_call: TRBV27
clone_size: -
j_call: TRBJ1-6
cdr3_length: 15
cdr3_nt: TGTGCCAGCAGTTTTGTACAGGCCAGGGGTTCACCCCTCCACTTT
cdr3_aa: CASSFVQARGSPLHF

d_call: -
v_call: TRBV7-9
clone_size: -
j_call: TRBJ1-2
cdr3_length: 12
cdr3_nt: TGTTCCAGCAGCATACAGGGTAGTGGCTACACCTTC
cdr3_aa: CSSSIQGSGYTF

d_call: -
v_call: TRBV2
clone_size: -
j_call: TRBJ1-2
cdr3_length: 14
cdr3_nt: TGTGCCAGCAGTGAGTTCACAGGGCACTATGGCTACACCTTC
cdr3_aa: CASSEFTGHYGYTF

d_call: TRBD2
v_call: TRBV18
clone_size: -
j_call: TRBJ2-7
cdr3_length: 15
cdr3_nt: TGTGCCAGCTCTCAGGAGGCGGGGGGAACCTACGAGCAGTACTTC
cdr3_aa: CASSQEAGGTYEQYF

d_call: TRBD2
v_call: TRBV5-4
clone_size: few
j_call: TRBJ2-7
cdr3_length: 16
cdr3_nt: TGTGCCAGCAGCTTTAGGACCGGGGGAGGGCTTTACGAGCAGTACTTC
cdr3_aa: CASSFRTGGGLYEQYF

d_call: -
v_call: TRBV5-1
clone_size: -
j_call: TRBJ2-1
cdr3_length: 16
cdr3_nt: TGCGCCAGCAGCGCCAACAGTGTCCCCCCGAACAATGAGCAGTTCTTC
cdr3_aa: CASSANSVPPNNEQFF

d_call: TRBD1
v_call: TRBV18
clone_size: few
j_call: TRBJ1-2
cdr3_length: 13
cdr3_nt: TGTGCCAGCTCAGACAGGGGGGACTATGGCTACACCTTC
cdr3_aa: CASSDRGDYGYTF

d_call: -
v_call: TRBV2
clone_size: -
j_call: TRBJ1-6
cdr3_length: 16
cdr3_nt: TGTGCCAGCAGTGGCTCCAGGGGCGCGGGCAGTTCACCCCTCCACTTT
cdr3_aa: CASSGSRGAGSSPLHF

d_call: -
v_call: TRBV5-1
clone_size: -
j_call: TRBJ1-4
cdr3_length: 15
cdr3_nt: TGCGCCAGCAGCTTGGTCGGTTCGTCGGAGGAAAAACTGTTTTTT
cdr3_aa: CASSLVGSSEEKLFF

d_call: -
v_call: TRBV5-8
clone_size: -
j_call: TRBJ1-1
cdr3_length: 15
cdr3_nt: TGTGCCAGCAGCTTCCCCGGACTTCGGAACACTGAAGCTTTCTTT
cdr3_aa: CASSFPGLRNTEAFF

d_call: -
v_call: TRBV28
clone_size: -
j_call: TRBJ2-5
cdr3_length: 13
cdr3_nt: TGTGCCAGCAGTTTAACAGGGACCGAGACCCAGTACTTC
cdr3_aa: CASSLTGTETQYF

d_call: TRBD2
v_call: TRBV5-4
clone_size: -
j_call: TRBJ2-3
cdr3_length: 18
cdr3_nt: TGTGCCAGCAGCCTGGGACTAGCGGGGGGTCTTAGCACAGATACGCAGTATTTT
cdr3_aa: CASSLGLAGGLSTDTQYF

d_call: TRBD1
v_call: TRBV7-6
clone_size: -
j_call: TRBJ2-7
cdr3_length: 15
cdr3_nt: TGTGCCAGCAGCCCTCGTTACAGGGGGGCCTACGAGCAGTACTTC
cdr3_aa: CASSPRYRGAYEQYF

d_call: -
v_call: TRBV6-5
clone_size: -
j_call: TRBJ2-3
cdr3_length: 13
cdr3_nt: TGTGCCAGCAGTTACTCCCTAGCAGATACGCAGTATTTT
cdr3_aa: CASSYSLADTQYF

d_call: TRBD2
v_call: TRBV10-3
clone_size: few
j_call: TRBJ2-7
cdr3_length: 14
cdr3_nt: TGTGCCATCAGTGGGGGGGGTTCCAACTACGAGCAGTACTTC
cdr3_aa: CAISGGGSNYEQYF

d_call: TRBD2
v_call: TRBV4-2
clone_size: few
j_call: TRBJ2-5
cdr3_length: 16
cdr3_nt: TGTGCCAGCAGCCAAGCGCCGGGACTAGCATTAGAGACCCAGTACTTC
cdr3_aa: CASSQAPGLALETQYF

d_call: -
v_call: TRBV4-3
clone_size: -
j_call: TRBJ1-4
cdr3_length: 13
cdr3_nt: TGCGCCAGCAGCCCCGGGGGTAATGAAAAACTGTTTTTT
cdr3_aa: CASSPGGNEKLFF

d_call: -
v_call: TRBV2
clone_size: -
j_call: TRBJ2-2
cdr3_length: 12
cdr3_nt: TGTGCCAGCAAAGAGGACACCGGGGAGCTGTTTTTT
cdr3_aa: CASKEDTGELFF

d_call: -
v_call: TRBV20-1
clone_size: -
j_call: TRBJ2-7
cdr3_length: 11
cdr3_nt: TGCAGTGCTAGAGCTTCAGTAGAGCAGTACTTC
cdr3_aa: CSARASVEQYF

d_call: -
v_call: TRBV15
clone_size: -
j_call: TRBJ1-2
cdr3_length: 14
cdr3_nt: TGTGCCACCAGCAGAGATCGGGTTACTCGCGGCTACACCTTC
cdr3_aa: CATSRDRVTRGYTF

d_call: TRBD1
v_call: TRBV18
clone_size: -
j_call: TRBJ1-6
cdr3_length: 15
cdr3_nt: TGTGCCAGCTCACGCCAGGGGGCGTTTGATTCACCCCTCCACTTT
cdr3_aa: CASSRQGAFDSPLHF

d_call: -
v_call: TRBV21-1
clone_size: -
j_call: TRBJ2-6
cdr3_length: 18
cdr3_nt: TGTGCCAGCAGCAAAACAGACAGGGGGATCTCTGGGGCCAACGTCCTGACTTTC
cdr3_aa: CASSKTDRGISGANVLTF

d_call: -
v_call: TRBV18
clone_size: -
j_call: TRBJ2-5
cdr3_length: 14
cdr3_nt: TGTGCCAGCTCAAACCAACAGGGCGGTGAGACCCAGTACTTC
cdr3_aa: CASSNQQGGETQYF

d_call: TRBD2
v_call: TRBV5-8
clone_size: few
j_call: TRBJ2-5
cdr3_length: 12
cdr3_nt: TGTGCCAGCTCACTAGCGGCGAGGACCCAGTACTTC
cdr3_aa: CASSLAARTQYF

d_call: TRBD2
v_call: TRBV19
clone_size: once
j_call: TRBJ2-2
cdr3_length: 16
cdr3_nt: TGTGCCAGTAGCTATCGGGGGGGCGGTCACACCGGGGAGCTGTTTTTT
cdr3_aa: CASSYRGGGHTGELFF

d_call: TRBD1
v_call: TRBV18
clone_size: -
j_call: TRBJ2-1
cdr3_length: 14
cdr3_nt: TGTGCCAGCTCAAGGGACAGCTCCTACAATGAGCAGTTCTTC
cdr3_aa: CASSRDSSYNEQFF